Listed here are 2 T cell receptor beta chains from one sample, sequenced in a study of blood T cell repertoires in COVID-19. Here immunoSEQ multiplex PCR was the method, and the copy in TCRdb shows in-frame clones only, minus some. Of about 78,000 clones listed, around nine tenths are singletons. Sequencing used peripheral blood. The origin of the receptors is a woman of 80 years or more with acute or convalescent COVID-19.

This rearrangement joins TRBV7-9 to TRBJ2-7, with a weak D call TRBD2 (6 bases). The germline V and J ends were trimmed by 2 bases and 6 bases, with 17 bases remaining between them. The CDR3 has 15 residues. In germline, CDR1 is SEHNR, CDR2 FQNEAQ (reference sequence). The CDR3: CASSLNLARAGEQYF. CDR3 DNA: TGTGCCAGCAGCTTAAACTTGGCTCGAGCGGGCGAGCAGTACTTC. Based on the CDR3 plus reference TRBV7-9 and TRBJ2-7, the full variable domain is DTGVSQNPRHKITKRGQNVTFRCDPISEHNRLYWYRQTLGQGPEFLTYFQNEAQLEKSRLLSDRFSAERPKGSFSTLEIQRTEQGDSAMYLCASSLNLARAGEQYFGPGTRLTVT.

This clone was seen more than once but under ten times. J is TRBJ1-2 and V is TRBV6-5; 8 bases match TRBD1. CDR3 length: 13 amino acids. J lost 8 bases, V lost 4 bases, and 6 bases had no gene match. CDR1 and CDR2 (germline): MNHEY, SVGAGI. CDR3 in amino acids: CASSSTGAGGYTF. CDR3 DNA sequence: TGTGCCAGCAGTTCGACAGGGGCTGGAGGCTACACCTTC.